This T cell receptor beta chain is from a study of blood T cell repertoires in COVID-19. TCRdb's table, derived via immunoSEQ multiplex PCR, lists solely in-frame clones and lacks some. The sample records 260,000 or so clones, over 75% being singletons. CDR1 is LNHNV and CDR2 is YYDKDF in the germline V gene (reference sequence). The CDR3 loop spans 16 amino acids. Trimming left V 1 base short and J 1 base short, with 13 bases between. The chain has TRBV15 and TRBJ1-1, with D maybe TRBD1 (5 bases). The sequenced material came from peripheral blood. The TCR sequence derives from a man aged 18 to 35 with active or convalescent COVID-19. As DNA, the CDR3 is TGTGCCACCAGCAGAGCAGGGAGGTTATCGAACACTGAAGCTTTCTTT. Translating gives CATSRAGRLSNTEAFF.